This T cell receptor (beta chain) was observed in a study of shared clonotypes between healthy human individuals. Germline V gene lookup returns CDR1 SNHLY and CDR2 FYNNEI. CDR3 length: 11 amino acids. V lost 5 bases and J 5 bases, leaving 7 bases between the germline ends. Sequencing was performed with immunoSEQ multiplex PCR; in TCRdb, only in-frame clones are kept and a portion is missing. The table shows under 2.5 million clones, with roughly 92% occurring only once. Sequenced input: naive CD4+ T cells from PBMCs. Stated subset: CD45RA+ positively selected. The receptor's source is a man younger than 35 in good health. Some clones in this sample may be carry-over from other donors' samples. The V and J genes are TRBV2 and TRBJ2-7, with a tentative D call TRBD1 (6 bases). The CDR3 sequence is CASSSGDEQYF. CDR3 coding DNA: TGTGCCAGCAGTTCAGGGGACGAGCAGTACTTC.